These 18 T cell receptor beta chains were all obtained from the same sample, sequenced in a study of cytomegalovirus exposure and HLA in healthy donors. PCR involved 60 Vbeta and 13 Jbeta primers. The repertoire was sequenced with immunoSEQ multiplex PCR; TCRdb's copy has only in-frame clones and lacks some. The sample consists of about 83,000 clones, roughly 79% of them appearing once. What was sequenced was PBMCs. The receptors here all came from a woman aged 25 to 39 in good health and CMV-seronegative.

The J gene is TRBJ2-1, the V gene TRBV10-3; 11 bases are shared with TRBD2. The V segment lost 6 bases and the J segment 9 bases; nucleotides outside the gene matches: 4. Per the germline V gene, CDR1 is ENHRY and CDR2 is SYGVKD. The CDR3 totals 13 residues. CDR3 amino acids: CAISKLAGAEQFF. In DNA form, the CDR3 reads TGTGCCATCAGCAAACTAGCGGGAGCTGAGCAGTTCTTC.

The chain uses TRBV25-1 and TRBJ2-7, with 7 bases fitting TRBD2. CDR1 and CDR2 (germline): MGHDK, SYGVNS. The CDR3 covers 13 residues. The V segment lost 8 bases and the J segment 0 bases; nucleotides outside the gene matches: 4. The CDR3 sequence: CASGEGFSYEQYF. In DNA form, the CDR3 reads TGTGCCAGCGGGGAGGGATTCTCCTACGAGCAGTACTTC.

The CDR3 DNA follows: TGTGCTAGCGGCGGGAGGATTACCGGGGAGCTGTTTTTT. This sequence encodes CASGGRITGELFF. This chain links TRBV7-7 with TRBJ2-2, with TRBD2 identical over 8 bases. The CDR3 has 13 residues. Looked up from germline, CDR1 is SSHAT and CDR2 is FNYEAQ (reference sequence).

In this sample, this clone turned up once. At the DNA level, this CDR3 is encoded by other sequences in the same sample as well. The chain carries TRBV28 and TRBJ1-3; 9 bases match TRBD1. From germline, CDR1 is MDHEN and CDR2 SYDVKM. This CDR3 is 14 amino acids long. The V gene end was trimmed by 3 bases and the J gene end by 4 bases; junction bases not matched to a gene: 1. CDR3 DNA: TGTGCCAGCAGTTTGGGGACAGGGGGAAACACCATATATTTT. Amino acids: CASSLGTGGNTIYF.

The V call is TRBV25-1, the J call TRBJ1-4; tentatively, D is TRBD1 (5 bases). Germline values: CDR1 MGHDK, CDR2 SYGVNS. Trimming removed 3 bases at V and 8 bases at J, with 13 bases between. This CDR3 is built from 14 residues. This CDR3 is CASSEARAEEKLFF. The CDR3 DNA follows: TGTGCCAGCAGTGAGGCCAGGGCTGAGGAAAAACTGTTTTTT.

CDR3 in amino acids: CASSLTGRAYNEQFF. CDR3 nucleotide sequence: TGTGCCAGCAGCTTGACCGGGAGGGCCTACAATGAGCAGTTCTTC. The chain recombines TRBV5-4 with TRBJ2-1, with 8 bases aligning to TRBD2. The CDR3 is made up of 15 amino acids. In germline, CDR1 is SGHNT, CDR2 YYREEE (reference sequence). Trimming at V came to 1 base and at J to 2 bases, leaving 2 bases not matched to a gene. Based on the CDR3 plus reference TRBV5-4 and TRBJ2-1, the full variable domain is ETGVTQSPTHLIKTRGQQVTLRCSSQSGHNTVSWYQQALGQGPQFIFQYYREEENGRGNFPPRFSGLQFPNYSSELNVNALELDDSALYLCASSLTGRAYNEQFFGPGTRLTVL.

V is TRBV11-2 and J is TRBJ2-1; no clear D gene. CDR3 length: 17 amino acids. The ends were cut back, 9 bases at V and 0 bases at J, with 21 bases in the middle. Germline CDR1 and CDR2: SGHAT and FQNNGV. The CDR3 loop reads CASKYPVARSSYNEQFF. The CDR3 DNA reads as TGTGCCAGTAAATACCCGGTCGCCCGTAGCTCCTACAATGAGCAGTTCTTC.

The chain has TRBV9 and TRBJ2-1; D ambiguous. CDR3 length equals 14 residues. The germline V gene encodes CDR1 SGDLS and CDR2 YYNGEE. V lost 4 bases, J lost 4 bases, and 12 bases lay in between. CDR3 coding DNA: TGTGCCAGCAGCCCCCAGAGGAATTACAATGAGCAGTTCTTC. Amino acids: CASSPQRNYNEQFF.

This clone was seen more than once but under ten times. This chain links TRBV29-1 with TRBJ2-7, with 7 positions matching TRBD1. The ends lost 7 bases at V and 3 bases at J; junction bases unmatched: 9. The CDR3 runs 13 residues. The germline V gene encodes CDR1 SQVTM and CDR2 ANQGSEA. The CDR3: CSAGTARNYEQYF. The CDR3 nucleotides read TGCAGCGCTGGGACAGCACGCAACTACGAGCAGTACTTC.

The chain employs TRBV7-2 and TRBJ1-3; D might be TRBD1 (5 bases). V lost 5 bases to trimming and J lost 2 bases, with 10 bases between them. This CDR3 is built from 14 residues. Germline V lookup: CDR1 SGHTA, CDR2 FQGNSA. The CDR3 DNA reads as TGTGCCAGCAGCCCCCCCAGGGCTGGAAACACCATATATTTT. It is translated as CASSPPRAGNTIYF.

The chain combines TRBV5-1 with TRBJ1-4; perhaps TRBD1 as D (6 bases). This CDR3 comprises 16 residues. Trimming shortened V by 3 bases and J by 7 bases, and 19 bases separated the two germline ends. CDR1 is SGHRS, CDR2 YFSETQ, per germline. The CDR3 is CASSWSGTQKGEKLFF. CDR3 DNA sequence: TGCGCCAGCAGCTGGAGCGGGACACAGAAGGGTGAAAAACTGTTTTTT.

The chain links TRBV19 to TRBJ2-7; TRBD2 is a possible D gene (5 bases). The V and J ends lost 5 bases and 3 bases respectively, with 17 bases between them. The V gene's germline CDR1 is LNHDA and CDR2 SQIVND (reference sequence). The CDR3 consists of 15 residues. The CDR3, as DNA: TGTGCCAGTAGTCTCGCGACTACACGTTTCTACGAGCAGTACTTC. This translates into CASSLATTRFYEQYF.

The chain is built from TRBV7-6 and TRBJ1-4, with D possibly TRBD1 on 6 matching bases. CDR3 size: 15 residues. The V gene's germline CDR1 is SGHVS and CDR2 FNYEAQ. V gave up 3 bases and J gave up 4 bases, with 12 bases separating them. The CDR3 loop is CASSLVGGGNEKLFF. The DNA of the CDR3 is TGTGCCAGCAGCTTGGTAGGGGGTGGTAATGAAAAACTGTTTTTT.

The rearrangement uses TRBV30 and TRBJ2-7; D may be TRBD2 (6 bases). This CDR3 is built from 15 residues. CDR1 GTSNPN and CDR2 SVGIG come from the germline V gene (reference sequence). Trimming shortened V by 2 bases and J by 1 base, and 15 bases separated the two germline ends. CDR3 protein: CAWSPGVAVSYEQYF. In DNA form, the CDR3 reads TGTGCCTGGAGTCCAGGAGTAGCGGTTTCCTACGAGCAGTACTTC.

The CDR3 coding sequence is TGTGCCAGCAGTGAAGCCCTACAGCTCTACGAGCAGTACTTC. Protein sequence: CASSEALQLYEQYF. This chain connects TRBV6-1 to TRBJ2-7; no reliable D call. V was trimmed by 0 bases and J by 3 bases, leaving 9 bases between them. Germline CDR1 is MNHNS and CDR2 is SASEGT. The CDR3 loop spans 14 amino acids.

The chain combines TRBV28 with TRBJ1-4; no reliable D call. Trimming removed 2 bases from V and 10 bases from J, with 17 bases in between. Germline CDR1 is MDHEN and CDR2 is SYDVKM. This CDR3 has 15 residues. DNA of the CDR3: TGTGCCAGCAGTTTAATACCGGGGTACGGTGGAAAACTGTTTTTT. It codes for CASSLIPGYGGKLFF.

The rearrangement uses TRBV10-1 and TRBJ2-7, with 7 bases lining up with TRBD1. This CDR3 is 12 amino acids long. The V gene's germline CDR1 is WNHNN and CDR2 SYGVQD (reference sequence). The V gene end was trimmed by 8 bases and the J gene end by 4 bases; junction bases not matched to a gene: 5. DNA of the CDR3: TGCGCCAGCTCGACAGGGCCATACGAGCAGTACTTC. As protein: CASSTGPYEQYF.

CDR3 amino acids: CASSLFPASGFGTDTQYF. CDR3 in DNA: TGCGCCAGCAGCTTGTTCCCGGCTAGCGGATTCGGCACAGATACGCAGTATTTT. The chain is built from TRBV5-1 and TRBJ2-3, with TRBD2 matching 7 bases. With 1 base clipped from V and 1 base from J, the junction kept 12 bases outside the gene matches. The CDR3 has 18 amino acids. The germline gives CDR1 SGHRS, CDR2 YFSETQ.